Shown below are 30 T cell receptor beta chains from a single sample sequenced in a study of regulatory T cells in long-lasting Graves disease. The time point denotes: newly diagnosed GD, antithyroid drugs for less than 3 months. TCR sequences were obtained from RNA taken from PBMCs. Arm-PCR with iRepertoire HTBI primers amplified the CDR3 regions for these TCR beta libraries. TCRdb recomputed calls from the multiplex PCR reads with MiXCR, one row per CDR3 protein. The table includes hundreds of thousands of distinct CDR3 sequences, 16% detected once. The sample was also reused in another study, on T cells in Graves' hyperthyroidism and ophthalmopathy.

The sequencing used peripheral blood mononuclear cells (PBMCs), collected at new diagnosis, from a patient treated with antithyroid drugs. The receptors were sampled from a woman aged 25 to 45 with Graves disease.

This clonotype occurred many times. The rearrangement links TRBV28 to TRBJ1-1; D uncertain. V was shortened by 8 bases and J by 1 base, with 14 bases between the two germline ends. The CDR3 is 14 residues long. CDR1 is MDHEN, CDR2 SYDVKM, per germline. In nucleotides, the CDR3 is TGTGCCAGCTCACCCGAGACGGGGAACACTGAAGCTTTCTTT. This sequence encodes CASSPETGNTEAFF.

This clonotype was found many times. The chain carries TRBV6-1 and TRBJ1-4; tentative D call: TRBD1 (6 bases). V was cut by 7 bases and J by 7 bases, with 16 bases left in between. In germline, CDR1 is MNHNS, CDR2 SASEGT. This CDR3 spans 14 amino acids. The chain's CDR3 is CASNKDSGTEKLFF. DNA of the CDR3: TGTGCCAGCAATAAGGACAGCGGAACTGAAAAACTGTTTTTT.

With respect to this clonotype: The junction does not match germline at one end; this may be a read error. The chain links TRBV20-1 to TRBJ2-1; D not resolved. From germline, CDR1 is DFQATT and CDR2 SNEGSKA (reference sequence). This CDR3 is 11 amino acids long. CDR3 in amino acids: CGASNSMEQFF. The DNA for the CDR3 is TGCGGTGCTAGTAATTCTATGGAGCAGTTCTTC.

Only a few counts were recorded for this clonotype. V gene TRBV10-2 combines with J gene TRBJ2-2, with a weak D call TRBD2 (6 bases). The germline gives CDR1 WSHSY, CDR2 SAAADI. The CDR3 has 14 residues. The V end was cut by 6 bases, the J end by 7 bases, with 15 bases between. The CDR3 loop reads CASRGGRSSGELFF. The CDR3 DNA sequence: TGCGCCAGCAGGGGGGGACGTTCGAGCGGGGAGCTGTTTTTT.

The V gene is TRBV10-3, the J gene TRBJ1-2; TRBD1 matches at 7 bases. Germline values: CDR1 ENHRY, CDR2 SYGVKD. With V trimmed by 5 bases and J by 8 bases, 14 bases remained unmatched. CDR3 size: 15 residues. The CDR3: CAISNLGTDAWGYTF. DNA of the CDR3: TGTGCCATCAGTAACCTTGGGACAGATGCTTGGGGCTACACCTTC.

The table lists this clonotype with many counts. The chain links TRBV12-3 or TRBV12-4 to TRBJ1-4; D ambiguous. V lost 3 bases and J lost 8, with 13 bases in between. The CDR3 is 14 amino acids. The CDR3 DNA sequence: TGTGCCAGCAGTTTTGGTCTCCCTTGGGAAAAACTGTTTTTT. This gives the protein CASSFGLPWEKLFF.

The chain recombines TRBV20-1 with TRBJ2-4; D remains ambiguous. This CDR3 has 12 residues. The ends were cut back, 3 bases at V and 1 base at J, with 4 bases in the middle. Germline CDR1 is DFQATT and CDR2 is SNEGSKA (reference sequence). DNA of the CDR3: TGCAGTGCTAGTCTGGCCAAAAACATTCAGTACTTC. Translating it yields CSASLAKNIQYF.

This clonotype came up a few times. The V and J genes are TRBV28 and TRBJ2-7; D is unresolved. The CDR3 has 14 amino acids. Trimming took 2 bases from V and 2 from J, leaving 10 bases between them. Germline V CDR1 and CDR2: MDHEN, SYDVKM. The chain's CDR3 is CASSLTRPPYEQYF. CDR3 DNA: TGTGCCAGCAGTTTAACCCGGCCCCCCTACGAGCAGTACTTC.

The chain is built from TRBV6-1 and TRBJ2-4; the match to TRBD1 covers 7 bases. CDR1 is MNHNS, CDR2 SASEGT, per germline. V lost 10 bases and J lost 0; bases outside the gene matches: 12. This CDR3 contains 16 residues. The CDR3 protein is CATRSGQPIAKNIQYF. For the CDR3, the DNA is TGTGCCACCAGATCGGGACAGCCGATAGCCAAAAACATTCAGTACTTC.

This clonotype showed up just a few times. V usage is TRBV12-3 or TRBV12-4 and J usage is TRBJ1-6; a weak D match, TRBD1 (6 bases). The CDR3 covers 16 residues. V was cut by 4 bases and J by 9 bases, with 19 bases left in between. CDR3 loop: CASSSLRTAGGSPLHF. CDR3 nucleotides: TGTGCCAGCAGTTCCCTCCGGACAGCCGGGGGTTCACCCCTCCACTTT.

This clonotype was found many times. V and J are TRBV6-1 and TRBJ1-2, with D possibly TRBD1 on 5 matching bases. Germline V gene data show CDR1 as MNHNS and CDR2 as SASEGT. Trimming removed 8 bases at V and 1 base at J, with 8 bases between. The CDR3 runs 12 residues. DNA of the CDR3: TGTGCCAGCTTGGGGGGTAACTATGGCTACACCTTC. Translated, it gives CASLGGNYGYTF.

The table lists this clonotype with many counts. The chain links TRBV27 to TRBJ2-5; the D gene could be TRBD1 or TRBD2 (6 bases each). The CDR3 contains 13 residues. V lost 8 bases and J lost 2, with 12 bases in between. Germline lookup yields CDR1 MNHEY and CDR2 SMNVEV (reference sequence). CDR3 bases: TGTGCCAGCCGCGGAGGGGGTCAAGAGACCCAGTACTTC. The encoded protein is CASRGGGQETQYF.

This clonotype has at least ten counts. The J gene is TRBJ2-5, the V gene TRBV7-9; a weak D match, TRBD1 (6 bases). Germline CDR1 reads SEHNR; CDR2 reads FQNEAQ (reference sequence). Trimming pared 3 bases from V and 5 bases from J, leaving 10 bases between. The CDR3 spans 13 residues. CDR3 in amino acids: CASSFRGSETQYF. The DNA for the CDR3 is TGTGCCAGCAGCTTCAGGGGATCGGAGACCCAGTACTTC.

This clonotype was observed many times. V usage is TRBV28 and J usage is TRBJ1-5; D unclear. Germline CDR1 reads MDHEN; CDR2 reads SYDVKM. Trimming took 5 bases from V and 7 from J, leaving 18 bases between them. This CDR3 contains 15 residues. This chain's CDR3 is CASSRGSLPGQPQHF. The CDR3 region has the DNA TGTGCCAGCAGTAGAGGATCCCTCCCAGGACAGCCCCAGCATTTT.

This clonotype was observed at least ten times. The CDR3 DNA reads as TGCGCCAGCAGCTTTGACCCCACCTTGGAGACGCAGTATTTT. Its protein is CASSFDPTLETQYF. V is TRBV5-1 and J is TRBJ2-3, with unresolved D. The CDR3 contains 14 residues. CDR1 is SGHRS, CDR2 YFSETQ, per germline. V was clipped by 2 bases and J by 9 bases, with 16 bases between them.

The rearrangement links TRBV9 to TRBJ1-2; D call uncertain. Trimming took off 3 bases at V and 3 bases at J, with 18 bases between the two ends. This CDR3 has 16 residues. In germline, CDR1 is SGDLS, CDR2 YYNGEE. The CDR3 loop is CASSAQVGVYDYGYTF. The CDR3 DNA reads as TGTGCCAGCAGCGCCCAGGTTGGGGTCTATGACTATGGCTACACCTTC. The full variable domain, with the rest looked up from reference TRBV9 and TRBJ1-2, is DSGVTQTPKHLITATGQRVTLRCSPRSGDLSVYWYQQSLDQGLQFLIQYYNGEERAKGNILERFSAQQFPDLHSELNLSSLELGDSALYFCASSAQVGVYDYGYTFGSGTRLTVV.

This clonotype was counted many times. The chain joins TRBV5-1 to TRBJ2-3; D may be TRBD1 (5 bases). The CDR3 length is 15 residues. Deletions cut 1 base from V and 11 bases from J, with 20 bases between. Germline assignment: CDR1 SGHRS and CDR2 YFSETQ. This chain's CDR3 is CASSLWADPTDEQYF. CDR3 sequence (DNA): TGCGCCAGCAGCTTGTGGGCGGACCCGACAGACGAGCAGTATTTT.

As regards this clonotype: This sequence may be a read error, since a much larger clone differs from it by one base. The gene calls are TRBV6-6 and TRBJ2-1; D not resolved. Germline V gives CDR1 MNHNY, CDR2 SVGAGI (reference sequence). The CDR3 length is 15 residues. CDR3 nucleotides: TGTGCCAGCAGTTACTCGAGGCAGGCCTACAATGAGCAGCTCTTC. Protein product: CASSYSRQAYNEQLF.

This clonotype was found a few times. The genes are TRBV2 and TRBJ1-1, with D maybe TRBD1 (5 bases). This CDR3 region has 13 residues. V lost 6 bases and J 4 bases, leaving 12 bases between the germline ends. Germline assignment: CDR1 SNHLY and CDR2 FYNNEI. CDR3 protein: CASSERGFTEAFF. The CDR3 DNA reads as TGTGCCAGCAGCGAAAGGGGATTCACTGAAGCTTTCTTT.

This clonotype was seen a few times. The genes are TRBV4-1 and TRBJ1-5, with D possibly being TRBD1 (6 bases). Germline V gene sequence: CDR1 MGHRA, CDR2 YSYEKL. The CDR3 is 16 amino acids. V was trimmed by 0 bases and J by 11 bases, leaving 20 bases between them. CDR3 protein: CASSQEAGTPFRTQHF. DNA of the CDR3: TGCGCCAGCAGCCAAGAGGCCGGGACACCTTTTAGGACCCAGCATTTT.

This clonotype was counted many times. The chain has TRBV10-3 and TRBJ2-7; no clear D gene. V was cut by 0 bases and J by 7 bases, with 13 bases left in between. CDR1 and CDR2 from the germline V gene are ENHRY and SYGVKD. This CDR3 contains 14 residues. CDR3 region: CAISESLMRREQYF. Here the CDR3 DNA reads TGTGCCATCAGTGAGTCGTTGATGCGTCGGGAGCAGTACTTC.

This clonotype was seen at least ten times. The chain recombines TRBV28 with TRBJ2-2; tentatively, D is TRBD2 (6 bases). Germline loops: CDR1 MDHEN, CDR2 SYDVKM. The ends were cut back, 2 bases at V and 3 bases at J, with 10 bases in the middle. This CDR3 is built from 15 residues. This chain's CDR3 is CASSLQGGDTGELFF. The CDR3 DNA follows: TGTGCCAGCAGTTTACAGGGAGGTGACACCGGGGAGCTGTTTTTT.

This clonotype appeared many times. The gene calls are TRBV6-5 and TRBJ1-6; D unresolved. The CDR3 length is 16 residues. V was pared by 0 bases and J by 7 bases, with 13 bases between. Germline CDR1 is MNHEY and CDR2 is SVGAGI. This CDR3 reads CASSYSGEPSNSPLHF. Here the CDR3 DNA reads TGTGCCAGCAGTTACTCTGGTGAACCGTCGAATTCACCCCTCCACTTT.

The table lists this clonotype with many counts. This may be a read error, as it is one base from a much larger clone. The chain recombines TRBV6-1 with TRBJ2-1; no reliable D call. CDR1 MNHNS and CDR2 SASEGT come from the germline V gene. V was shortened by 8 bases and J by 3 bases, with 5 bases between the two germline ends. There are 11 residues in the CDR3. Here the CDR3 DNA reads TGTGCCAGCCGCTTCTACAATGAGCAGTTCTTC. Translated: CASRFYNEQFF.

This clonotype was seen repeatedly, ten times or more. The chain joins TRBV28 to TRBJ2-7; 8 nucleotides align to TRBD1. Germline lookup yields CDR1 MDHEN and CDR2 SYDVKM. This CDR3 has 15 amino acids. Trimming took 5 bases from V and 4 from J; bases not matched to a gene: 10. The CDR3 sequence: CASSLPPGGRYEQYF. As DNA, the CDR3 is TGTGCCAGCAGTCTGCCCCCAGGGGGCCGTTACGAGCAGTACTTC.

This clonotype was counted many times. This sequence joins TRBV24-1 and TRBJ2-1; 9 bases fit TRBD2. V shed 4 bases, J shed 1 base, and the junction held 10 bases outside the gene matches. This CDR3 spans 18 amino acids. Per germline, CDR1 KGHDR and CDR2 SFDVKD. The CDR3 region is CATSERNSGRGSYNEQFF. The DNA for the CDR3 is TGTGCCACCAGTGAACGGAATAGCGGGAGAGGATCCTACAATGAGCAGTTCTTC.

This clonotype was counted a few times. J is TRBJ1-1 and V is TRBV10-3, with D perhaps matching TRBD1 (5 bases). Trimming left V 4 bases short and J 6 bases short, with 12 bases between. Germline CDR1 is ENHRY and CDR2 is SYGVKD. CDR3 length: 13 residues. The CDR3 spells CAISGEGSAEAFF. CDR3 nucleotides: TGTGCCATCAGTGGGGAGGGGAGCGCTGAAGCTTTCTTT.

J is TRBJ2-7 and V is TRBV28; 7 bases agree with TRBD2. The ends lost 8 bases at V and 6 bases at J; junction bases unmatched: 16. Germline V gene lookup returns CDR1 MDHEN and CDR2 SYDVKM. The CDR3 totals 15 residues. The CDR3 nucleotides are TGTGCCAGCGAAGGACCGACTTGGGGGGGTGGCGAGCAGTACTTC. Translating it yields CASEGPTWGGGEQYF.

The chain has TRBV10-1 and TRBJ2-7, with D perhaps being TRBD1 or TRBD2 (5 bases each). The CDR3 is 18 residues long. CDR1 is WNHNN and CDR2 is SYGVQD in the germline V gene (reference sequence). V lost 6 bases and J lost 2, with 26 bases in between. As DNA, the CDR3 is TGCGCCAGCAGGCATGGGTTACCCCCGGCCCGGGGCGCCTACGAGCAGTACTTC. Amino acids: CASRHGLPPARGAYEQYF.

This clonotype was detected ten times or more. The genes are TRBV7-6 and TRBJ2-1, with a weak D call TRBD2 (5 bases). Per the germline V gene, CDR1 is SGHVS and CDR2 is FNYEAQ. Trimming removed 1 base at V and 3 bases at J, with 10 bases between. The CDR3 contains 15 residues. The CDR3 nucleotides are TGTGCCAGCAGCTTAGTAGCGAACCTCTACAATGAGCAGTTCTTC. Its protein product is CASSLVANLYNEQFF. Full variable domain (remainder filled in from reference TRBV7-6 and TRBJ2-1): GAGVSQSPRYKVTKRGQDVALRCDPISGHVSLYWYRQALGQGPEFLTYFNYEAQQDKSGLPNDRFSAERPEGSISTLTIQRTEQRDSAMYRCASSLVANLYNEQFFGPGTRLTVL.